Listed below are T cell receptor beta chains from one sample, sequenced in a study of T cell responses to AZD1222 COVID-19 vaccine. Only in-frame clones appear in the TCRdb table, and some are missing; sequencing was by immunoSEQ multiplex PCR. The sample consists of about 120,000 clones, roughly nine tenths of them appearing once. Material: peripheral blood, obtained 28 days after the second AZD1222 dose. The receptors were gathered from an adult who received the AZD1222 COVID-19 vaccine. The CDR3 runs from the conserved cysteine through the conserved F or W. The D gene is left open where the match is weak. Clone size is shown for a subset of rows, as once, few, many or a class of expanded clone.

TGTGCCAGCAGTGATGGATGGGGGACAGTATCTAATTCACCCCTCCACTTT | CASSDGWGTVSNSPLHF | TRBD1 | TRBJ1-6 | TRBV6-1 | .
TGTGCCAGTAAAGGACAGGGGGTCCGGCCCCTCCACTTT | CASKGQGVRPLHF | TRBD1 | TRBJ1-6 | TRBV19 | .
TGTGCCAGCAATACCGCCGGGACAGGGTTGGATGAGCAGTTCTTC | CASNTAGTGLDEQFF | TRBD1 | TRBJ2-1 | TRBV25-1 | .
TGTGCCAGCAGTTACCGTCAGACAGGGAGCTATGGCTACACCTTC | CASSYRQTGSYGYTF | TRBD1 | TRBJ1-2 | TRBV6-5 | once
TGCGCCAGCACCGTGGACAACATGAACACTGAAGCTTTCTTT | CASTVDNMNTEAFF | . | TRBJ1-1 | TRBV4-3 | .
TGTGCCAGCAGGCGACGGCATAATGAAAAACTGTTTTTT | CASRRRHNEKLFF | . | TRBJ1-4 | TRBV2 | once
TGTGCCACCAGCAGAGACTCCAGTAGGGGGTGGTCTTTCTTT | CATSRDSSRGWSFF | . | TRBJ1-1 | TRBV15 | .
TGTGCCAGCAGTTTAACATTGGGACAGGGTGGGGACCGAGCCAAAAACATTCAGTACTTC | CASSLTLGQGGDRAKNIQYF | TRBD1 | TRBJ2-4 | TRBV27 | .
TGTGCCAGCAGCGCTGGAGCGGGGCCGGATAATTCACCCCTCCACTTT | CASSAGAGPDNSPLHF | . | TRBJ1-6 | TRBV6-4 | .
TGTGCCATCAGTGACCAGGGACAGGGGAGTTCCACTGAAGCTTTCTTT | CAISDQGQGSSTEAFF | TRBD1 | TRBJ1-1 | TRBV10-3 | .
TGTGCCAGCAGTCCGAATCCAGGGGGCGGTTTTGGCTACACCTTC | CASSPNPGGGFGYTF | TRBD1 | TRBJ1-2 | TRBV5-5 | .
TGTGCCAGCAGGGGGGGGACAATCCAGCCCCAGCATTTT | CASRGGTIQPQHF | . | TRBJ1-5 | TRBV12-3/TRBV12-4 | .
TGCAGCGTTGTCAGAACGGGGAACACTGAAGCTTTCTTT | CSVVRTGNTEAFF | . | TRBJ1-1 | TRBV29-1 | .
TGTGCCACGGGAGCAGGGACAGGCACCTACGAGCAGTACTTC | CATGAGTGTYEQYF | TRBD1 | TRBJ2-7 | TRBV15 | .
TGTGCCAGCAGCTACCAAAATTCCTACGAGCAGTACTTC | CASSYQNSYEQYF | . | TRBJ2-7 | TRBV7-8 | few
TGTGCCAGCGTGGGGGGGGACTATGGCTACACCTTC | CASVGGDYGYTF | . | TRBJ1-2 | TRBV19 | few
TGTGCCAGTAGGACAGGGGTTGGAAACACCATATATTTT | CASRTGVGNTIYF | TRBD1 | TRBJ1-3 | TRBV19 | .
TGCAGCGTTGACGTAGGGCAGGAGAACTATGGCTACACCTTC | CSVDVGQENYGYTF | . | TRBJ1-2 | TRBV29-1 | .
TGTGCCAGCCAAAGGACAGCCAACAATCAGCCCCAGCATTTT | CASQRTANNQPQHF | . | TRBJ1-5 | TRBV6-5 | few
TGTGCCAGCACCGACTACAGGGGTAATCAGCCCCAGCATTTT | CASTDYRGNQPQHF | TRBD1 | TRBJ1-5 | TRBV7-9 | once
TGCAGCGTCATAACCGGGACAGGGGGTGATGAGCAGTTCTTC | CSVITGTGGDEQFF | TRBD1 | TRBJ2-1 | TRBV29-1 | .
TGTGCCAGCAGTTACTCGTTATCAGACACAGATACGCAGTATTTT | CASSYSLSDTDTQYF | . | TRBJ2-3 | TRBV6-5 | .
TGTGCCAGCAGCTCAAAGGAGCCTACTAGAACTAATGAAAAACTGTTTTTT | CASSSKEPTRTNEKLFF | . | TRBJ1-4 | TRBV7-8 | .
TGCAGCGTTGCCGGGACAGATACGCAGTATTTT | CSVAGTDTQYF | . | TRBJ2-3 | TRBV29-1 | .
TGTGCCACCAGTGATTCTCAGGTCTATGGCTACACCTTC | CATSDSQVYGYTF | . | TRBJ1-2 | TRBV24-1 | .
TGCGCCAGCAGCCAAGCGGGGAGTCAGCCCCAGCATTTT | CASSQAGSQPQHF | . | TRBJ1-5 | TRBV4-3 | once
TGCGCCAGCAAGAGGGAAAATGAAAAACTGTTTTTT | CASKRENEKLFF | . | TRBJ1-4 | TRBV5-1 | .
TGTGCCAGCAGCCAACTAGCTTCCGGACAGGGGAAATATGGCTACACCTTC | CASSQLASGQGKYGYTF | TRBD1 | TRBJ1-2 | TRBV3-1/TRBV3-2 | .
TGTGCCAGTTTCTTTCCGACAGAAAACTATGGCTACACCTTC | CASFFPTENYGYTF | . | TRBJ1-2 | TRBV21-1 | .
TGCGCCAGCAGCCCCGGACACTTCTCTGGGGCCAACGTCCTGACTTTC | CASSPGHFSGANVLTF | . | TRBJ2-6 | TRBV4-3 | few
TGCGCCAGCAGCCAAATACACCAGTCCGGATTGAATACGCAGTATTTT | CASSQIHQSGLNTQYF | . | TRBJ2-3 | TRBV4-3 | .